A selection of T cell receptor beta chains follows, all from one sample in a study of molecular identifiers for immune sequencing clone quantification. TCRdb used MiXCR to reprocess the PCR reads, holding one entry per CDR3 protein. Of 70,000 to 95,000 distinct CDR3 sequences listed, 15% to 20% are singletons. Sequences were obtained from naive CD8+ T cells from blood, with Jurkat cell RNA spiked in. The origin of the receptors is a human donor in good health. Some libraries in this study had Jurkat cell RNA spiked in. CDR3s include the opening cysteine and the closing phenylalanine or tryptophan. D genes are given only for firm matches. A clone size is listed for some rows: how often the clone was seen (once, few, many), or a class if it is expanded.

D gene: TRBD2; V gene: TRBV19; clone size: many; J gene: TRBJ2-3; CDR3 DNA: TGTGCCAGTAGTATTGGCGGGGGGGTCGGAGATACGCAGTATTTT; CDR3 protein: CASSIGGGVGDTQYF
D gene: .; V gene: TRBV20-1; clone size: many; J gene: TRBJ2-1; CDR3 DNA: TGCAGTGCTAAGAGGGGGGCTGCGTTTCTCAATGAGCAGTTCTTC; CDR3 protein: CSAKRGAAFLNEQFF
D gene: TRBD1; V gene: TRBV19; clone size: many; J gene: TRBJ1-5; CDR3 DNA: TGTGCCAGTTCGACAGGGGTATATCAGCCCCAGCATTTT; CDR3 protein: CASSTGVYQPQHF
D gene: .; V gene: TRBV14; clone size: many; J gene: TRBJ1-2; CDR3 DNA: TGTGCCAGCAGCCAAGTGACGACAGTAACAGGGATCTATGGCTACACCTTC; CDR3 protein: CASSQVTTVTGIYGYTF
D gene: TRBD1; V gene: TRBV12-3/TRBV12-4; clone size: .; J gene: TRBJ2-3; CDR3 DNA: TGTGCCAGCAGCTTAGGGACAGGGGGCGTAGATACTCGGTATTTT; CDR3 protein: CASSLGTGGVDTRYF
D gene: .; V gene: TRBV29-1; clone size: many; J gene: TRBJ2-1; CDR3 DNA: TGCAGCGTTGAAGGTATCAGGGACCCCAGCGGCAATGAGCAGTTCTTC; CDR3 protein: CSVEGIRDPSGNEQFF
D gene: .; V gene: TRBV7-2; clone size: many; J gene: TRBJ2-2; CDR3 DNA: TGTGCCAGCAGCTTAAACCCCGGGGAGCTGTTTTTT; CDR3 protein: CASSLNPGELFF
D gene: TRBD2; V gene: TRBV20-1; clone size: many; J gene: TRBJ2-7; CDR3 DNA: TGCAGTGCTAGACCCCGGACTAGGCACGAGCAGTACTTC; CDR3 protein: CSARPRTRHEQYF
D gene: TRBD2; V gene: TRBV6-5; clone size: many; J gene: TRBJ2-7; CDR3 DNA: TGTGCCAGCCAAATCTGGGAGGGAGCTTACGAGCAGTACTTC; CDR3 protein: CASQIWEGAYEQYF
D gene: .; V gene: TRBV20-1; clone size: many; J gene: TRBJ2-2; CDR3 DNA: TGCAGTGCTAGAGATTTCACAGGAGCGAACACCGGGGAGCTGTTTTTT; CDR3 protein: CSARDFTGANTGELFF
D gene: TRBD2; V gene: TRBV3-1; clone size: many; J gene: TRBJ2-5; CDR3 DNA: TGTGCCAGCAGCCCTACCGGAGGTAGCGGGGCGTACCAAGAGACCCAGTACTTC; CDR3 protein: CASSPTGGSGAYQETQYF
D gene: TRBD1; V gene: TRBV13; clone size: many; J gene: TRBJ2-1; CDR3 DNA: TGTGCCACCCCAGGACAGGGCTCCTACAATGAGCAGTTCTTC; CDR3 protein: CATPGQGSYNEQFF
D gene: .; V gene: TRBV30; clone size: many; J gene: TRBJ2-5; CDR3 DNA: TGTGCCTTGCTTACGACCTCCCAAGAGACCCAGTACTTC; CDR3 protein: CALLTTSQETQYF
D gene: .; V gene: TRBV20-1; clone size: many; J gene: TRBJ1-4; CDR3 DNA: TGCAGTGCTAGAGACACGGGACAACCTATCGAAAAACTGTTTTTT; CDR3 protein: CSARDTGQPIEKLFF
D gene: .; V gene: TRBV2; clone size: many; J gene: TRBJ2-3; CDR3 DNA: TGTGCCAGCAGTGGGGTTGGGAGCGCAGATACGCAGTATTTT; CDR3 protein: CASSGVGSADTQYF
D gene: .; V gene: TRBV20-1; clone size: many; J gene: TRBJ1-1; CDR3 DNA: TGCAGTGCTAGAGGGGGGGGGGACACTGAAGCTTTCTTT; CDR3 protein: CSARGGGDTEAFF
D gene: .; V gene: TRBV7-8; clone size: many; J gene: TRBJ1-5; CDR3 DNA: TGTGCCAGCAGCGTTCCAGGGGCTCAGCCCCAGCATTTT; CDR3 protein: CASSVPGAQPQHF
D gene: .; V gene: TRBV4-1; clone size: many; J gene: TRBJ1-1; CDR3 DNA: TGCGCCAGCAGCCAAGACACAGGGCCTGAAGCTTTCTTT; CDR3 protein: CASSQDTGPEAFF
D gene: .; V gene: TRBV14; clone size: many; J gene: TRBJ2-7; CDR3 DNA: TGTGCCAGCAGCCAAAATCCCAACTACGAGCAGTACTTC; CDR3 protein: CASSQNPNYEQYF
D gene: .; V gene: TRBV6-2/TRBV6-3; clone size: many; J gene: TRBJ2-5; CDR3 DNA: TGTGCCAGCAGTTATCCAGGGGCACCCCAGTACTTC; CDR3 protein: CASSYPGAPQYF
D gene: .; V gene: TRBV28; clone size: .; J gene: TRBJ1-1; CDR3 DNA: TGTGCCAGCAGTTTATTACAGGGAGGCAGAACTACTGAAGCTTTCTTT; CDR3 protein: CASSLLQGGRTTEAFF
D gene: .; V gene: TRBV9; clone size: many; J gene: TRBJ2-2; CDR3 DNA: TGTGCCAGCAGCGTAGGGACAGAAACGAACACCGGGGAGCTGTTTTTT; CDR3 protein: CASSVGTETNTGELFF
D gene: TRBD1; V gene: TRBV6-2/TRBV6-3; clone size: many; J gene: TRBJ2-3; CDR3 DNA: TGTGCCAGCAGTTACTCCCCCGGGACAGGAGGAGATACGCAGTATTTT; CDR3 protein: CASSYSPGTGGDTQYF
D gene: .; V gene: TRBV7-2; clone size: many; J gene: TRBJ2-1; CDR3 DNA: TGTGCCAGCAGCCCAGGGGACCTTGGGCCCTACAATGAGCAGTTCTTC; CDR3 protein: CASSPGDLGPYNEQFF
D gene: .; V gene: TRBV20-1; clone size: few; J gene: TRBJ2-3; CDR3 DNA: TGCAGTGCTAGTGGGCGGGGTAGCGGCGGCACAGATACGCAGTATTTT; CDR3 protein: CSASGRGSGGTDTQYF
D gene: .; V gene: TRBV5-6; clone size: .; J gene: TRBJ2-3; CDR3 DNA: TGTGCCAGCAGCCCCGCAGGGATCCGCACAGATACGCAGTATTTT; CDR3 protein: CASSPAGIRTDTQYF
D gene: TRBD2; V gene: TRBV20-1; clone size: many; J gene: TRBJ2-1; CDR3 DNA: TGCAGTGCTAAAATTCTAGCGGGGGTCTACAATGAGCAGTTCTTC; CDR3 protein: CSAKILAGVYNEQFF
D gene: TRBD2; V gene: TRBV3-1; clone size: many; J gene: TRBJ2-7; CDR3 DNA: TGTGCCAGCAGCCAAGGGGAGGGACCCTACGAGCAGTACTTC; CDR3 protein: CASSQGEGPYEQYF
D gene: TRBD2; V gene: TRBV25-1; clone size: many; J gene: TRBJ2-3; CDR3 DNA: TGTGCCAGCAGTGAGCCCCCGGGACTAGCGGCAGATACGCAGTATTTT; CDR3 protein: CASSEPPGLAADTQYF
D gene: TRBD2; V gene: TRBV29-1; clone size: .; J gene: TRBJ2-3; CDR3 DNA: TGCAGCGTTGAAGGTGCGGGAGGCACAGATACGCAGTATTTT; CDR3 protein: CSVEGAGGTDTQYF
D gene: .; V gene: TRBV6-5; clone size: few; J gene: TRBJ2-1; CDR3 DNA: TGTGCCAGCAGTTACACGGGAGAATGGTACAATGAGCAGTTCTTC; CDR3 protein: CASSYTGEWYNEQFF
D gene: .; V gene: TRBV6-5; clone size: many; J gene: TRBJ1-1; CDR3 DNA: TGTGCCAGCAGTGCGTCCGGAATGAACACTGAAGCTTTCTTT; CDR3 protein: CASSASGMNTEAFF
D gene: .; V gene: TRBV14; clone size: many; J gene: TRBJ2-7; CDR3 DNA: TGTGCCAGCAGCCAGGGAAGCGCCGAGCAGTACTTC; CDR3 protein: CASSQGSAEQYF
D gene: .; V gene: TRBV19; clone size: many; J gene: TRBJ2-3; CDR3 DNA: TGTGCCAGTAGTATAGGACAGGGCACAGATACGCAGTATTTT; CDR3 protein: CASSIGQGTDTQYF
D gene: TRBD2; V gene: TRBV19; clone size: many; J gene: TRBJ2-1; CDR3 DNA: TGTGCCAGTAGCCCCGGGACTAGCCCCTACAATGAGCAGTTCTTC; CDR3 protein: CASSPGTSPYNEQFF
D gene: .; V gene: TRBV29-1; clone size: once; J gene: TRBJ2-1; CDR3 DNA: TGCAGCGTTGAAGTCCCGGCCCCTGCGGGCGATGGTCTTGAGCAGTTCTTC; CDR3 protein: CSVEVPAPAGDGLEQFF
D gene: TRBD2; V gene: TRBV7-2; clone size: many; J gene: TRBJ2-3; CDR3 DNA: TGTGCCAGCAGCTTGCTACTAGCGGGAGTTGGAGATACGCAGTATTTT; CDR3 protein: CASSLLLAGVGDTQYF
D gene: TRBD1; V gene: TRBV3-1; clone size: .; J gene: TRBJ2-7; CDR3 DNA: TGTGCCAGCAGCGATGGACAGGGATCCTACGAGCAGTACTTC; CDR3 protein: CASSDGQGSYEQYF
D gene: .; V gene: TRBV6-5; clone size: many; J gene: TRBJ1-5; CDR3 DNA: TGTGCCAGCAGTTACGGGGATAGGCAGCCCCAGCATTTT; CDR3 protein: CASSYGDRQPQHF
D gene: TRBD1; V gene: TRBV6-5; clone size: many; J gene: TRBJ2-5; CDR3 DNA: TGTGCCAGCGGTGAACAGGGGCAAGAGACCCAGTACTTC; CDR3 protein: CASGEQGQETQYF
D gene: .; V gene: TRBV24-1; clone size: .; J gene: TRBJ2-7; CDR3 DNA: TGTGCCACCAGTCAGGGGTGCGAGCAGTACTTC; CDR3 protein: CATSQGCEQYF
D gene: .; V gene: TRBV19; clone size: once; J gene: TRBJ1-3; CDR3 DNA: TGTGCCAGTATCGATGGTCTTTCTGGAAACACCATATATTTT; CDR3 protein: CASIDGLSGNTIYF
D gene: .; V gene: TRBV5-1; clone size: once; J gene: TRBJ2-7; CDR3 DNA: TGCGTCAGCAGCCCTGGTCCGGGGTCTAGCTACGAGCAGTACTTC; CDR3 protein: CVSSPGPGSSYEQYF
D gene: .; V gene: TRBV6-1; clone size: many; J gene: TRBJ1-1; CDR3 DNA: TGTGCCAGCAGTGAAGGGCCAAGCGGTACTGAAGCTTTCTTT; CDR3 protein: CASSEGPSGTEAFF
D gene: .; V gene: TRBV12-3/TRBV12-4; clone size: many; J gene: TRBJ1-5; CDR3 DNA: TGTGCCAGCAGTTTAGCGGCCGGAATCAATCAGCCCCAGCATTTT; CDR3 protein: CASSLAAGINQPQHF
D gene: TRBD2; V gene: TRBV20-1; clone size: many; J gene: TRBJ2-7; CDR3 DNA: TGCAGTGCCGACGGGGGGACTATCTACGAGCAGTACTTC; CDR3 protein: CSADGGTIYEQYF
D gene: .; V gene: TRBV4-1; clone size: .; J gene: TRBJ1-1; CDR3 DNA: TGCGCCAGCAGCCAAGCGAGTTCTAGAAACACTGAAGCTTTCTTT; CDR3 protein: CASSQASSRNTEAFF
D gene: .; V gene: TRBV19; clone size: many; J gene: TRBJ1-1; CDR3 DNA: TGTGCCAGTAGTATTGCCCAGGGAGCGCCTGAAGCTTTCTTT; CDR3 protein: CASSIAQGAPEAFF